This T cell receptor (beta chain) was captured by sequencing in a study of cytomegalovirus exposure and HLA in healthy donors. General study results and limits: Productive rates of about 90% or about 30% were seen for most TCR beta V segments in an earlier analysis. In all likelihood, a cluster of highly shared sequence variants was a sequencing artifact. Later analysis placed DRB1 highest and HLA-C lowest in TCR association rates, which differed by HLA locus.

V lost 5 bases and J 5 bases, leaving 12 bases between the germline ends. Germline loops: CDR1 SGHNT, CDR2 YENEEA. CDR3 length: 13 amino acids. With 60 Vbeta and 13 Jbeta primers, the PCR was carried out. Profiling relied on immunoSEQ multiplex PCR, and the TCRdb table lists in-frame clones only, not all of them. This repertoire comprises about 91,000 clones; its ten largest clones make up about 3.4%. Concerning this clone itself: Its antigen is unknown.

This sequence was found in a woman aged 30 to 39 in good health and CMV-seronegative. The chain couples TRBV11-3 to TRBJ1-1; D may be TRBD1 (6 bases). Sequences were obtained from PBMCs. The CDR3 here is CASSKRRGTEAFF. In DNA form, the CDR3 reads TGTGCCAGCAGCAAGCGCAGGGGTACTGAAGCTTTCTTT.